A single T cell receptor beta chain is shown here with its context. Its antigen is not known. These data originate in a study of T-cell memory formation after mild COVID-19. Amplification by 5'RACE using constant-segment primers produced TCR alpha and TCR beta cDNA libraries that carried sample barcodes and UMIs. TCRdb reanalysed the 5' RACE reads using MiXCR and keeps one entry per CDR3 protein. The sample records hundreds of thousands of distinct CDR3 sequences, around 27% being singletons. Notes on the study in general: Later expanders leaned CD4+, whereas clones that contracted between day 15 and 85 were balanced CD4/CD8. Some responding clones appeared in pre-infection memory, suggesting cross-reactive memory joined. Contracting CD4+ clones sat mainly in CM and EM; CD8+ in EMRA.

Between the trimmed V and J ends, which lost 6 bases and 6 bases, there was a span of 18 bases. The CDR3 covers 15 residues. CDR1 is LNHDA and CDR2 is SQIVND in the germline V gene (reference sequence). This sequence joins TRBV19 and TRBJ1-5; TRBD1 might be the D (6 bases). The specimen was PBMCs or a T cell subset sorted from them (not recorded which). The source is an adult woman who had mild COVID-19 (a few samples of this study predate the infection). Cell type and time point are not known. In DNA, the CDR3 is TGTGCCAGTAGCCCCCGGGACAAGAGGGTTCAGCCCCAGCATTTT. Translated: CASSPRDKRVQPQHF.